The present TCR beta chain was sequenced within a study of T cells after yellow fever vaccination. This clonotype was recorded many times. MiXCR, run by TCRdb on the 5' RACE reads, gives a single entry per CDR3 protein. The sample shows 250,000 to 400,000 distinct CDR3 sequences, roughly 4.3% of them seen only once. Trimming removed 0 bases from V and 1 base from J, with 14 bases in between. Germline V CDR1 and CDR2: SGHRS, YFSETQ. The CDR3 sequence is 16 residues long. The chain uses TRBV5-1 and TRBJ2-7, with a possible D match to TRBD2 (5 bases). This TCR was recovered from a man aged 18 to 35 who received the YFV17D yellow fever vaccine. The material was PBMCs, obtained 5 days after the yellow fever booster vaccination. CDR3 in DNA: TGCGCCAGCAGCTTGGGCAGCCGGGATGGTTCCTACGAGCAGTACGTC. This encodes CASSLGSRDGSYEQYV.